This entry is about one T cell receptor (beta chain). What it binds is unknown. The sample belongs to a study of shared clonotypes between healthy human individuals. Whole-study context: Donors were a couple of women and three men aged 18 to 49. Plates per donor: three CD4 naive, three CD4 memory, two CD8 naive, one CD8 memory.

The CDR3 has 14 residues. The germline V and J ends were trimmed by 2 bases and 0 bases, with 8 bases remaining between them. The germline V gene has CDR1 SGHRS and CDR2 YFSETQ. The study's findings and limits: A limitation of the genetic and exposure-history diversity represented arose from few donors.

The assay was immunoSEQ multiplex PCR, and TCRdb's table has in-frame clones only and misses some. The data contain roughly 1.4 million clones, 98% of them seen just once; the ten biggest clones take up 0.36%. The receptor comes from a man under 40 in good health. The chain recombines TRBV5-1 with TRBJ2-5; D perhaps matches TRBD2 (5 bases). Input material: naive CD4+ T cells sorted from blood. Subset meaning: CD45RA+ positively selected. CDR3 bases: TGCGCCAGCAGCTTTCGAGCGGACCAAGAGACCCAGTACTTC. It is translated as CASSFRADQETQYF.